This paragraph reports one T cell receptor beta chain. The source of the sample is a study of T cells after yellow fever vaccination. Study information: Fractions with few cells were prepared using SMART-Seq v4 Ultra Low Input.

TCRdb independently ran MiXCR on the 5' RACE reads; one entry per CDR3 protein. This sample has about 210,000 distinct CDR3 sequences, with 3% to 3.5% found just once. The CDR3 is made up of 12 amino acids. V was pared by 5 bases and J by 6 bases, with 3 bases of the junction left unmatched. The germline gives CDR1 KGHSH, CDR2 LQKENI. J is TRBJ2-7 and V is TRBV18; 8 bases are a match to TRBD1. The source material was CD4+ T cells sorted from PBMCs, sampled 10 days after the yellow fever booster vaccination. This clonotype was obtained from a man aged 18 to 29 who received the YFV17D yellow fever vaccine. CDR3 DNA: TGTGCCAGCTCAGACAGGGGTTCCGAGCAGTACGTC. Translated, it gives CASSDRGSEQYV.